The 24 T cell receptor beta chains reported below all come from one sample, sequenced in a study of regulatory T cells in long-lasting Graves disease. Regarding time point: persistent/refractory GD, antithyroid drugs over 5 years with positive TRAb. The TCR library was made from RNA extracted from PBMCs. Libraries of TCR beta came from iRepertoire HTBI primers plus Arm-PCR of CDR3 regions. TCRdb passed the multiplex PCR reads through MiXCR, listing each CDR3 protein once. The table has over 650,000 distinct CDR3 sequences, about 32% seen once. The sample in question was peripheral blood mononuclear cells (PBMCs), obtained when the disease was refractory, from a patient treated with antithyroid drugs. Source of these receptors: a female donor with Graves disease.

This clonotype was observed a few times. The chain joins TRBV10-3 to TRBJ2-2, with 10 bases matching TRBD1. The CDR3 is made up of 14 amino acids. The germline gives CDR1 ENHRY, CDR2 SYGVKD. Trimming removed 6 bases from V and 6 bases from J; junction bases left unmatched: 4. The CDR3 DNA reads TGTGCCATCAGCGGGACAGGGGCCGCCGGGGAGCTGTTTTTT. Its translation: CAISGTGAAGELFF.

This clonotype was detected ten times or more. V gene TRBV28 combines with J gene TRBJ1-1; D gene uncertain. V was clipped by 8 bases and J by 3 bases, with 4 bases between them. Germline V lookup: CDR1 MDHEN, CDR2 SYDVKM. The CDR3 consists of 10 residues. The CDR3: CASRDTEAFF. The DNA of the CDR3 is TGTGCCAGCCGAGACACTGAAGCTTTCTTT.

The chain carries TRBV29-1 and TRBJ2-7; D possibly corresponds to TRBD2 (5 bases). Germline V CDR1 and CDR2: SQVTM, ANQGSEA. Trimming took 3 bases from V and 4 from J, leaving 13 bases between them. The CDR3 loop spans 13 amino acids. This CDR3 is CSVEVKGAYEQYF. The CDR3 bases are TGCAGCGTTGAGGTGAAGGGAGCATACGAGCAGTACTTC.

The rearrangement links TRBV6-2 or TRBV6-3 to TRBJ1-5; D remains unclear. This CDR3 is built from 13 residues. The ends were cut back, 7 bases at V and 3 bases at J, with 10 bases in the middle. CDR1 and CDR2 (germline): MNHEY, SVGEGT. The CDR3 nucleotides read TGTGCCAGCACTGGATCTCTCAATCAGCCCCAGCATTTT. This codes for CASTGSLNQPQHF.

This sequence joins TRBV25-1 and TRBJ2-3; perhaps TRBD2 as D (7 bases). This CDR3 is 17 amino acids long. Trimming stripped 1 base from V and 2 bases from J, with 16 bases between. The germline gives CDR1 MGHDK, CDR2 SYGVNS. The CDR3 reads CASSEWGGHRPTDTQYF. Here the CDR3 DNA reads TGTGCCAGCAGTGAATGGGGGGGGCACCGACCCACAGATACGCAGTATTTT.

A few counts support this clonotype. The rearrangement uses TRBV2 and TRBJ2-7, with 7 nucleotides matching TRBD1. V shed 7 bases and J 2 bases; nucleotides not matched to a gene: 8. The CDR3 sequence is 14 residues long. CDR1 and CDR2 from the germline V gene are SNHLY and FYNNEI. As DNA, the CDR3 is TGTGCCAGCAATCGACAGGGTATCACCTACGAGCAGTACTTC. This sequence encodes CASNRQGITYEQYF.

The sample holds a few counts of this clonotype. The rearrangement joins TRBV6-1 to TRBJ2-7, with TRBD2 as a possible D gene (6 bases). The CDR3 is 14 amino acids. CDR1 is MNHNS, CDR2 SASEGT, per germline. V dropped 6 bases and J dropped 0 bases, with 12 bases sitting between them. The chain's CDR3 is CASRLASLSYEQYF. The DNA of the CDR3 is TGTGCCAGCAGGCTAGCGTCCCTCTCCTACGAGCAGTACTTC.

This chain links TRBV3-1 with TRBJ2-1; TRBD2 agrees at 8 bases. V lost 4 bases and J lost 3; bases outside the gene matches: 2. CDR3 length equals 14 residues. Looked up from germline, CDR1 is LGHDT and CDR2 is YNNKEL (reference sequence). This CDR3 is CASSRAGDYNEQFF. The CDR3 coding sequence is TGTGCCAGCAGCCGAGCGGGAGACTACAATGAGCAGTTCTTC.

This clonotype occurred many times. The chain uses TRBV2 and TRBJ1-2, with a weak D call TRBD1 (5 bases). This CDR3 spans 14 amino acids. CDR1 and CDR2 from the germline V gene are SNHLY and FYNNEI. The V end lost 7 bases, the J end lost 5 bases, and 17 bases lay between the germline ends. This CDR3 is CASTEEAGRYGYTF. The CDR3 DNA sequence: TGTGCCAGCACCGAAGAGGCAGGGAGGTATGGCTACACCTTC. The whole variable domain, remainder taken from reference TRBV2 and TRBJ1-2, is EPEVTQTPSHQVTQMGQEVILRCVPISNHLYFYWYRQILGQKVEFLVSFYNNEISEKSEIFDDQFSVERPDGSNFTLKIRSTKLEDSAMYFCASTEEAGRYGYTFGSGTRLTVV.

This clonotype was picked up a small number of times. The chain links TRBV28 to TRBJ2-7, with TRBD1 matching 11 bases. Germline assignment: CDR1 MDHEN and CDR2 SYDVKM. This CDR3 has 21 residues. J lost 6 bases, V lost 0 bases, and 22 bases had no gene match. This CDR3 is CASSLCPTEDRGLRRYCEQYF. Written as DNA, the CDR3 is TGTGCCAGCAGTTTATGCCCCACCGAGGACAGGGGGCTTAGGAGATACTGCGAGCAGTACTTC. The variable domain in full, completed from reference TRBV28 and TRBJ2-7, reads DVKVTQSSRYLVKRTGEKVFLECVQDMDHENMFWYRQDPGLGLRLIYFSYDVKMKEKGDIPEGYSVSREKKERFSLILESASTNQTSMYLCASSLCPTEDRGLRRYCEQYFGPGTRLTVT.

The table lists this clonotype with a count of one. This rearrangement joins TRBV6-2 or TRBV6-3 to TRBJ2-7; D remains unclear. Trimming took 6 bases from V and 3 from J, leaving 15 bases between them. The germline V gene encodes CDR1 MNHEY and CDR2 SVGEGT. CDR3 length equals 14 residues. The CDR3 is CASSLRTDNYEQYF. CDR3 DNA: TGTGCCAGCAGCTTAAGGACGGATAACTACGAGCAGTACTTC.

This clonotype was observed a handful of times. V and J are TRBV14 and TRBJ1-1; TRBD1 matches at 7 bases. V lost 1 base to trimming and J lost 5 bases; unmatched junction nucleotides: 10. This CDR3 comprises 16 residues. The germline CDR1 and CDR2 sequences are SGHDN and FVKESK. CDR3 nucleotides: TGTGCCAGCAGCCAAGCCTGGACAGGCTCCGGGACTGAAGCTTTCTTT. Amino acids: CASSQAWTGSGTEAFF.

The rearrangement uses TRBV6-1 and TRBJ2-7; 9 bases agree with TRBD2. CDR3 size: 14 residues. CDR1 and CDR2 (germline): MNHNS, SASEGT. J lost 3 bases, V lost 6 bases, and 6 bases had no gene match. DNA for the CDR3: TGTGCCAGCAGAGTGGGACTAGCAAACTACGAGCAGTACTTC. This codes for CASRVGLANYEQYF.

On this clonotype itself: This is likely an artifact of a read error, given a far larger clone one base away. The CDR3 nucleotides are TGTGCCAGCAGTGGCACCAGGACACGCGAGACCCAGTACTTC. Amino acid sequence: CASSGTRTRETQYF. The chain has TRBV6-8 and TRBJ2-5, with D perhaps matching TRBD1 (5 bases). The germline CDR1 and CDR2 sequences are MNHGY and SAAAGT. This CDR3 has 14 amino acids. The V and J ends lost 5 bases and 5 bases respectively, with 15 bases between them.

For this clonotype: A much bigger clone sits one base away, suggesting this may be a read error. The V and J genes are TRBV12-3 or TRBV12-4 and TRBJ1-2; possibly TRBD1 for D (5 bases). The CDR3 runs 13 residues. Trimming removed 8 bases from V and 4 bases from J, with 14 bases in between. CDR3 in amino acids: CASHVGAGYGYTF. In nucleotides, the CDR3 is TGTGCCAGCCACGTCGGGGCGGGCTATGGCTACACCTTC.

The gene calls are TRBV12-3 or TRBV12-4 and TRBJ2-7, with TRBD2 identical over 9 bases. The length of the CDR3 is 15 residues. V lost 6 bases to trimming and J lost 3 bases; unmatched junction nucleotides: 9. As DNA, the CDR3 is TGTGCCAGCAGCCCCCGACTAGCGGAGCTCTACGAGCAGTACTTC. As protein: CASSPRLAELYEQYF.

The V call is TRBV19, the J call TRBJ1-2; no firm D call. V lost 6 bases, J lost 4 bases, and 6 bases lay in between. Per the germline V gene, CDR1 is LNHDA and CDR2 is SQIVND (reference sequence). The CDR3 is 11 amino acids. The CDR3 sequence is CASRNGYGYTF. The CDR3 DNA is TGTGCCAGTAGGAACGGCTATGGCTACACCTTC.

This clonotype was counted many times. The rearrangement joins TRBV12-3 or TRBV12-4 to TRBJ1-5; unclear D gene. V lost 6 bases and J 7 bases, leaving 16 bases between the germline ends. The CDR3 extends over 14 amino acids. In DNA, the CDR3 is TGTGCCAGCAGCCCCCGACGGGAGGGACAGCCCCAGCATTTT. Its protein is CASSPRREGQPQHF.

This clonotype was counted at least ten times. V gene TRBV24-1 combines with J gene TRBJ1-2, with a weak D call TRBD1 (6 bases). The CDR3 length is 12 residues. The V gene's germline CDR1 is KGHDR and CDR2 SFDVKD. V was clipped by 6 bases and J by 4 bases, with 8 bases between them. This chain's CDR3 is CATSTGPYGYTF. The CDR3 DNA is TGTGCCACCAGTACAGGGCCCTATGGCTACACCTTC.

V and J are TRBV27 and TRBJ1-2; 10 positions agree with TRBD1. The V and J ends lost 6 bases and 4 bases, in that order; junction bases with no gene match: 5. The V gene's germline CDR1 is MNHEY and CDR2 SMNVEV (reference sequence). The CDR3 sequence is 14 residues long. CDR3 in amino acids: CASRLTGGAYGYTF. In nucleotides, the CDR3 is TGTGCCAGCAGACTGACAGGGGGCGCCTATGGCTACACCTTC.

In this sample, this clonotype turned up many times. Compared with germline, one end of the junction differs, possibly owing to a read error. CDR3 DNA sequence: TGTGCCAGCAGCTTCGGGACAGGGGTGTCTGAAGCTTTCTTT. Translated: CASSFGTGVSEAFF. The V call is TRBV5-1, the J call TRBJ1-1; TRBD1 aligns across 10 bases. There are 14 residues in the CDR3. CDR1 is SGHRS, CDR2 YFSETQ, per germline.

This sequence joins TRBV6-2 or TRBV6-3 and TRBJ2-2; 7 nucleotides align to TRBD2. Germline V gene data show CDR1 as MNHEY and CDR2 as SVGEGT. The CDR3 is 18 amino acids. With V trimmed by 1 base and J by 2 bases, 10 bases remained unmatched. This CDR3 is CASSYFPTGTTNTGELFF. CDR3 bases: TGTGCCAGCAGTTACTTTCCTACCGGGACTACCAACACCGGGGAGCTGTTTTTT.

This clonotype appeared many times. The rearrangement links TRBV12-3 or TRBV12-4 to TRBJ1-2, with 9 bases that match TRBD1. This CDR3 is built from 15 residues. The V gene end was trimmed by 7 bases and the J gene end by 7 bases; junction bases not matched to a gene: 13. The CDR3, as DNA: TGTGCCAGCACCCTAAACAGGGGACAGGGACTTGGCTACACCTTC. Translated, it gives CASTLNRGQGLGYTF.

The chain uses TRBV19 and TRBJ2-5; D perhaps matches TRBD2 (5 bases). The J call may not be correct, given that the DNA end is closer to TRBJ2-1. CDR3 length equals 14 residues. Germline CDR1 reads LNHDA; CDR2 reads SQIVND (reference sequence). The DNA of the CDR3 is TGTGCCAGTAGTATAGGCCTAGCATACAATGAGCAGTTCTTC. This gives the protein CASSIGLAYNEQFF.